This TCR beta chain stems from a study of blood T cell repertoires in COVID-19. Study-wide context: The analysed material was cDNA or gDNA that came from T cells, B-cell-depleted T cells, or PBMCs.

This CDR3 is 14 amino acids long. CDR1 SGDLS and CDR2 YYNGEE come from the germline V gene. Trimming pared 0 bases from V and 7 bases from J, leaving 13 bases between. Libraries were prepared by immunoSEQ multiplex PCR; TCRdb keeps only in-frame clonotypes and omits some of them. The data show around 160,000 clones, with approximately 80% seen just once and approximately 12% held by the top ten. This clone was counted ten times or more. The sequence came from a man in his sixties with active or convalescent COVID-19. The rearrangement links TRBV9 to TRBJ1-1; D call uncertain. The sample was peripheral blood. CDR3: CASSVGQEVNEAFF. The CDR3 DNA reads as TGTGCCAGCAGCGTAGGGCAGGAGGTTAATGAAGCTTTCTTT.